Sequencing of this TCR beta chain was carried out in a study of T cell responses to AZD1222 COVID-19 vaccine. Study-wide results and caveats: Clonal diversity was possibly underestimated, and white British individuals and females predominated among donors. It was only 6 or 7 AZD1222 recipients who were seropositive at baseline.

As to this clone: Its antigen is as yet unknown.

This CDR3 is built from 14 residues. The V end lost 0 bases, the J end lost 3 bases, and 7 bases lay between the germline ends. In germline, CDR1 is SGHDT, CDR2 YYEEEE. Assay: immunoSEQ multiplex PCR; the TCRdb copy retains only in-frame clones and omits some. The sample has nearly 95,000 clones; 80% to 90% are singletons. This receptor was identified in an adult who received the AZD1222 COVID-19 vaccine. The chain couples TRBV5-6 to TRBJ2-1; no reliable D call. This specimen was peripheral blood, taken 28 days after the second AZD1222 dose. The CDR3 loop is CASSLEEYYNEQFF. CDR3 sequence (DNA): TGTGCCAGCAGCTTGGAGGAATACTACAATGAGCAGTTCTTC. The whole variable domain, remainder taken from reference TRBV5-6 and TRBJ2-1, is DAGVTQSPTHLIKTRGQQVTLRCSPKSGHDTVSWYQQALGQGPQFIFQYYEEEERQRGNFPDRFSGHQFPNYSSELNVNALLLGDSALYLCASSLEEYYNEQFFGPGTRLTVL.